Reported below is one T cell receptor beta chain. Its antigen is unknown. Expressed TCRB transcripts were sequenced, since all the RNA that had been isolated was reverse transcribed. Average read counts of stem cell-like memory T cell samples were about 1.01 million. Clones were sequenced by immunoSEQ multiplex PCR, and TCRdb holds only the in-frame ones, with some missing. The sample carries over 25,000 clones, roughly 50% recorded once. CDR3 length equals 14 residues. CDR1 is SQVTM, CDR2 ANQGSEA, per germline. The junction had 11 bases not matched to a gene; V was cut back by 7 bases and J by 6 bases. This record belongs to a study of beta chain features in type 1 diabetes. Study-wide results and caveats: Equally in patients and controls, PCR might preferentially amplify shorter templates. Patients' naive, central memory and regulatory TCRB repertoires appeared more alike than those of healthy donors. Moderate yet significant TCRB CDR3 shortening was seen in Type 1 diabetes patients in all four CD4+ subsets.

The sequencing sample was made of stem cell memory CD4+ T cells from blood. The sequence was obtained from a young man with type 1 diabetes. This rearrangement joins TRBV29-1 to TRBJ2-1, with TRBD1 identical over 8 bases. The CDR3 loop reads CSARRDRGGNEQFF. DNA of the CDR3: TGCAGCGCAAGACGAGACAGGGGAGGCAATGAGCAGTTCTTC.